One sample yielded the 17 T cell receptor beta chains listed below, sequenced in a study of beta chain features in type 1 diabetes. Every bit of the isolated RNA underwent reverse transcription, so sequencing read expressed TCRB transcripts. Some clones are missing from TCRdb's copy, which holds only in-frame ones; the method was immunoSEQ multiplex PCR. Among roughly 230,000 clones listed, 9.6% were seen once. The sequenced sample was naive CD4+ T cells from blood. The receptors were sampled from a woman aged 18-29 years in good health.

The J gene is TRBJ2-1, the V gene TRBV9, with 8 bases fitting TRBD2. The J segment lost 1 base and the V segment lost 0 bases, leaving 3 bases of the junction unmatched. CDR3 length: 16 residues. Germline V lookup: CDR1 SGDLS, CDR2 YYNGEE. Here the CDR3 DNA reads TGTGCCAGCAGCGTAGGCGGGGGGCAATCCTACAATGAGCAGTTCTTC. Protein: CASSVGGGQSYNEQFF.

This clone turned up a few times. The chain carries TRBV30 and TRBJ2-1, with 7 bases lining up with TRBD2. The germline gives CDR1 GTSNPN, CDR2 SVGIG (reference sequence). The CDR3 is made up of 17 amino acids. Trimming removed 3 bases from V and 0 bases from J; junction bases left unmatched: 11. CDR3 residues: CAWRRNLGGGSYNEQFF. The CDR3 nucleotides read TGTGCCTGGAGGCGAAACTTGGGGGGGGGCTCCTACAATGAGCAGTTCTTC.

This clone appeared a few times. The V call is TRBV11-1, the J call TRBJ2-1; 8 bases agree with TRBD2. Per the germline V gene, CDR1 is SGHAT and CDR2 is FQDESV (reference sequence). V lost 5 bases and J lost 0; bases outside the gene matches: 9. This CDR3 region has 17 residues. DNA for the CDR3: TGTGCCAGCAGCCGACGACTAGCGTTTAGCTCCTACAATGAGCAGTTCTTC. Translated: CASSRRLAFSSYNEQFF.

This clone has only a few counts. The J gene is TRBJ2-7, the V gene TRBV9, with 9 bases that match TRBD1. V shed 5 bases, J shed 2 bases, and the junction held 17 bases outside the gene matches. The germline V gene encodes CDR1 SGDLS and CDR2 YYNGEE. The CDR3 runs 18 residues. CDR3 protein: CASRAGTGSVSGTYEQYF. In DNA, the CDR3 is TGTGCCAGCAGAGCGGGGACAGGGTCAGTTTCGGGCACCTACGAGCAGTACTTC.

In this sample, this clone turned up a few times. The chain has TRBV28 and TRBJ2-4, with TRBD2 matching 8 bases. V lost 6 bases and J lost 11; bases outside the gene matches: 6. Germline CDR1 reads MDHEN; CDR2 reads SYDVKM. The CDR3 has 12 amino acids. Here the CDR3 DNA reads TGTGCCAGCAGCCAGCGAGCGGGAGTTCAGTACTTC. This codes for CASSQRAGVQYF.

This chain links TRBV11-2 with TRBJ1-2; 9 bases match TRBD1. The germline CDR1 and CDR2 sequences are SGHAT and FQNNGV. V lost 1 base and J lost 10; bases outside the gene matches: 7. This CDR3 spans 14 amino acids. CDR3 loop: CASSLVGQGTTYTF. Written as DNA, the CDR3 is TGTGCCAGCAGCTTAGTGGGACAGGGAACAACCTACACCTTC.

The chain recombines TRBV11-3 with TRBJ1-1, with no clear D. Germline CDR1 and CDR2: SGHNT and YENEEA. The V gene lost 3 bases and the J gene lost 3 bases, with 8 bases spanning the gap. CDR3 size: 13 residues. The CDR3 loop is CASSFYPDTEAFF. The DNA for the CDR3 is TGTGCCAGCAGCTTCTATCCTGACACTGAAGCTTTCTTT.

This clone appeared a few times. This chain links TRBV5-1 with TRBJ2-6, with D tentatively TRBD1 (6 bases). Germline-derived CDR1 and CDR2 are SGHRS and YFSETQ. The CDR3 runs 16 residues. The germline V and J ends were trimmed by 2 bases and 4 bases, with 13 bases remaining between them. The CDR3: CASSFRRGNGANVLTF. CDR3 DNA: TGCGCCAGCAGCTTCCGCAGGGGCAACGGGGCCAACGTCCTGACTTTC.

This clone occurred a few times. V is TRBV6-6 and J is TRBJ1-6; 7 bases are a match to TRBD1. CDR3 length: 15 amino acids. The germline V gene has CDR1 MNHNY and CDR2 SVGAGI (reference sequence). V dropped 0 bases and J dropped 5; count of bases not matched to a gene: 1. DNA of the CDR3: TGTGCCAGCAGTTACTCGGGACAGCATAATTCACCCCTCCACTTT. Its translation: CASSYSGQHNSPLHF.

This chain joins TRBV20-1 and TRBJ2-3; a weak D match, TRBD2 (6 bases). The CDR3 runs 11 residues. Trimming removed 5 bases from V and 6 bases from J, with 9 bases in between. Germline V gene lookup returns CDR1 DFQATT and CDR2 SNEGSKA (reference sequence). In DNA, the CDR3 is TGCAGTGCTCGCCGGGGGGATACGCAGTATTTT. Its translation is CSARRGDTQYF.

The chain carries TRBV7-6 and TRBJ2-5, with a possible D match to TRBD1 (6 bases). The CDR3 extends over 16 amino acids. The V and J ends lost 5 bases and 1 base respectively, with 17 bases between them. Germline V gene lookup returns CDR1 SGHVS and CDR2 FNYEAQ. The CDR3 region is CASSHLPGHSQETQYF. DNA of the CDR3: TGTGCCAGCAGCCATTTGCCGGGACACTCCCAAGAGACCCAGTACTTC.

The V and J genes are TRBV5-1 and TRBJ1-1; 10 bases are a match to TRBD1. Germline V gives CDR1 SGHRS, CDR2 YFSETQ. J lost 0 bases, V lost 4 bases, and 9 bases had no gene match. The CDR3 is made up of 17 amino acids. CDR3 nucleotides: TGCGCCAGCAGCAACGGACAGGGGGACCTAATGAACACTGAAGCTTTCTTT. Encoded protein: CASSNGQGDLMNTEAFF.

This clone was recorded a few times. The rearrangement uses TRBV6-5 and TRBJ1-1; D gene ambiguous. Germline CDR1 MNHEY, CDR2 SVGAGI. The length of the CDR3 is 14 residues. The V end was cut by 2 bases, the J end by 7 bases, with 14 bases between. In DNA form, the CDR3 reads TGTGCCAGCAGTTACGGGGTTCGGGGTCTTGAAGCTTTCTTT. It codes for CASSYGVRGLEAFF.

This clone has only a few counts. The chain has TRBV5-1 and TRBJ1-4; D remains unclear. Trimming pared 0 bases from V and 12 bases from J, leaving 18 bases between. The CDR3 loop spans 15 amino acids. From germline, CDR1 is SGHRS and CDR2 YFSETQ. CDR3 DNA: TGCGCCAGCAGCTTGGCCGACATGGCCCGTGGTGAACTGTTTTTT. It specifies CASSLADMARGELFF.

This clone came up a few times. The rearrangement uses TRBV19 and TRBJ1-5, with 8 positions matching TRBD1. The V segment lost 5 bases and the J segment 4 bases; nucleotides outside the gene matches: 10. CDR1 LNHDA and CDR2 SQIVND come from the germline V gene (reference sequence). The length of the CDR3 is 16 residues. CDR3 loop: CASSDRTYRGNQPQHF. Here the CDR3 DNA reads TGTGCCAGTAGTGATCGGACGTACAGGGGGAATCAGCCCCAGCATTTT.

This clone showed up just a few times. The chain uses TRBV25-1 and TRBJ2-2; perhaps TRBD2 as D (6 bases). The CDR3 has 14 residues. Germline assignment: CDR1 MGHDK and CDR2 SYGVNS. The V gene lost 2 bases and the J gene lost 2 bases, with 6 bases spanning the gap. CDR3 sequence reads: CASSEAGNTGELFF. The CDR3 nucleotides are TGTGCCAGCAGTGAAGCGGGAAACACCGGGGAGCTGTTTTTT. The full variable domain, rest sourced from reference TRBV25-1 and TRBJ2-2, is EADIYQTPRYLVIGTGKKITLECSQTMGHDKMYWYQQDPGMELHLIHYSYGVNSTEKGDLSSESTVSRIRTEHFPLTLESARPSHTSQYLCASSEAGNTGELFFGEGSRLTVL.

The rearrangement uses TRBV5-1 and TRBJ2-1, with a possible D match to TRBD2 (6 bases). The ends were cut back, 4 bases at V and 0 bases at J, with 11 bases in the middle. Germline V lookup: CDR1 SGHRS, CDR2 YFSETQ. CDR3 size: 15 residues. CDR3 amino acids: CASSHGRTSYNEQFF. CDR3 nucleotides: TGCGCCAGCAGCCATGGGAGGACCTCCTACAATGAGCAGTTCTTC.